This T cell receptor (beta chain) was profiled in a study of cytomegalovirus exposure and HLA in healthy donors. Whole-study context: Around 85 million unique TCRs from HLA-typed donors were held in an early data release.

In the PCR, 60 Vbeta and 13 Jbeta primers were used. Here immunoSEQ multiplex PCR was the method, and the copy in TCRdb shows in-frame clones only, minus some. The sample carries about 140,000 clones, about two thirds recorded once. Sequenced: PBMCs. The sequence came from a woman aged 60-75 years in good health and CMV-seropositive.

The CDR3 loop is CASSLRRTSGRDTQYF. The DNA for the CDR3 is TGCGCCAGCAGCTTGCGAAGGACTAGCGGGAGGGATACGCAGTATTTT. The chain combines TRBV5-1 with TRBJ2-3; 14 bases align to TRBD2. Germline-derived CDR1 and CDR2 are SGHRS and YFSETQ. This CDR3 is 16 amino acids long. V lost 1 base to trimming and J lost 6 bases; unmatched junction nucleotides: 4.